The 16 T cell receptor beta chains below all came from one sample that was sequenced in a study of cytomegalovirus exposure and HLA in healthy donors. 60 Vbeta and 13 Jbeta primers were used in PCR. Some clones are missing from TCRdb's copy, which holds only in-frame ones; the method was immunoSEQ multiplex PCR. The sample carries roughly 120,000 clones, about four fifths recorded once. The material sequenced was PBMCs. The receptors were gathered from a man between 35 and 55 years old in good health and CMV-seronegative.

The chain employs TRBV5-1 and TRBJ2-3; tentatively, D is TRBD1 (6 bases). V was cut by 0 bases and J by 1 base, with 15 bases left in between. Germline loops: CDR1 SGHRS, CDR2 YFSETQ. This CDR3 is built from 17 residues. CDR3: CASSLASQGGGTDTQYF. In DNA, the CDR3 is TGCGCCAGCAGCTTGGCCTCACAGGGTGGGGGCACAGATACGCAGTATTTT.

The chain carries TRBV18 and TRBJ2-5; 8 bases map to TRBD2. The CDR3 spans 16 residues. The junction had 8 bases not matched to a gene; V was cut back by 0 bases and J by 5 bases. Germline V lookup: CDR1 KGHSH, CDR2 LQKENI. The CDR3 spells CASSPPERGIWETQYF. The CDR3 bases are TGTGCCAGCTCACCACCGGAGCGGGGGATTTGGGAGACCCAGTACTTC.

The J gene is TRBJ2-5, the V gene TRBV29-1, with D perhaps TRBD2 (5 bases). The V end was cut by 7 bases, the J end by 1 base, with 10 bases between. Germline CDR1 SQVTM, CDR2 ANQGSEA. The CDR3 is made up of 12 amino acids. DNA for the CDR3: TGCAGCGGTGTCCGGGGCCAAGAGACCCAGTACTTC. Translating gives CSGVRGQETQYF.

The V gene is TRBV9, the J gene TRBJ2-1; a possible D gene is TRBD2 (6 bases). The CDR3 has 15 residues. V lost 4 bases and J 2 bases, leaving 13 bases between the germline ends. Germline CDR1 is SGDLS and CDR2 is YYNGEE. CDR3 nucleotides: TGTGCCAGCAGCATAGGGACTGACCCCTACAATGAGCAGTTCTTC. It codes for CASSIGTDPYNEQFF.

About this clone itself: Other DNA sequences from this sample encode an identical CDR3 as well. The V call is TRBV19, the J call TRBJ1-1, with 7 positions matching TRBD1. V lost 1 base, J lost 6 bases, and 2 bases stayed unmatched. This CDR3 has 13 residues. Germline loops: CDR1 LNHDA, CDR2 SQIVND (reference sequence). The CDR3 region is CASSIGGQSEAFF. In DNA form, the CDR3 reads TGTGCCAGTAGTATAGGGGGACAGTCTGAAGCTTTCTTT.

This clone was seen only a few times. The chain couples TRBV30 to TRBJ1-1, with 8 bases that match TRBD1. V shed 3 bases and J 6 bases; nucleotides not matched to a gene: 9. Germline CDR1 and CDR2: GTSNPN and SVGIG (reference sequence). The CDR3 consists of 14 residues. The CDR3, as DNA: TGTGCCTGGAGAAGACAGGGGTTGGGCGCTGAAGCTTTCTTT. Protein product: CAWRRQGLGAEAFF.

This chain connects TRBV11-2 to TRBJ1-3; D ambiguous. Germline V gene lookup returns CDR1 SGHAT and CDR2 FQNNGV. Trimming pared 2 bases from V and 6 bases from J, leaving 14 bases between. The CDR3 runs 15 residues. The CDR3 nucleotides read TGTGCCAGCAGCTTACCTTATGGACGGGAAAACACCATATATTTT. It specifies CASSLPYGRENTIYF. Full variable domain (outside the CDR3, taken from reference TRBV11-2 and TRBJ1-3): EAGVAQSPRYKIIEKRQSVAFWCNPISGHATLYWYQQILGQGPKLLIQFQNNGVVDDSQLPKDRFSAERLKGVDSTLKIQPAKLEDSAVYLCASSLPYGRENTIYFGEGSWLTVV.

Written as DNA, the CDR3 is TGTGCCAGCAGCTTAAAGGGATCGCTAGCGGGATCCACAGATACGCAGTATTTT. Its translation is CASSLKGSLAGSTDTQYF. The chain joins TRBV7-3 to TRBJ2-3, with TRBD2 matching over 9 bases. The CDR3 sequence is 18 residues long. The germline V gene has CDR1 SGHTA and CDR2 FQGTGA. With 1 base clipped from V and 2 bases from J, the junction kept 10 bases outside the gene matches.

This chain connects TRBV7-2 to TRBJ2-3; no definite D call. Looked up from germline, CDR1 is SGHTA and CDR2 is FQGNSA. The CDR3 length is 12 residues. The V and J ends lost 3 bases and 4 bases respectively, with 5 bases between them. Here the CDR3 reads CASSFRADTQYF. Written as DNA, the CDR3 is TGTGCCAGCAGCTTCCGAGCAGATACGCAGTATTTT.

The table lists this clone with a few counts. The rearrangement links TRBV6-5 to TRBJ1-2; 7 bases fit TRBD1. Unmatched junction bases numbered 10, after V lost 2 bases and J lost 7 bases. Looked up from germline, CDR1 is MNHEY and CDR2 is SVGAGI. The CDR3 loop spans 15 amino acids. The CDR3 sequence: CASSYRQTGFRGYTF. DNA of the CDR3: TGTGCCAGCAGTTACCGCCAGACAGGGTTCCGTGGCTACACCTTC.

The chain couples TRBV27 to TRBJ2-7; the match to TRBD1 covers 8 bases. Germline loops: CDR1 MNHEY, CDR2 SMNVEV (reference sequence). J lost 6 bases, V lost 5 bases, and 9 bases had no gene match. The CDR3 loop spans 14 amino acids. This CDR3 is CASSPRTGSAEQYF. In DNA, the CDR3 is TGTGCCAGCAGTCCTCGGACAGGGAGTGCCGAGCAGTACTTC.

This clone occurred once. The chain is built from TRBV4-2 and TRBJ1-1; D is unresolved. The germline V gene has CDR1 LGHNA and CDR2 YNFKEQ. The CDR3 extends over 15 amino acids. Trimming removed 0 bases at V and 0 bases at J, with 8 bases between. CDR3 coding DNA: TGTGCCAGCAGCCAAGATCCCCAGATGAACACTGAAGCTTTCTTT. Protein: CASSQDPQMNTEAFF.

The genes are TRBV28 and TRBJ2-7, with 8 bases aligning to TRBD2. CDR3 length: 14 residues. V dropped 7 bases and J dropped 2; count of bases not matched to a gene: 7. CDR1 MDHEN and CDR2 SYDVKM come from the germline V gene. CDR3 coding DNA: TGTGCCAGCATCCACCGGGGGGGGGCCTACGAGCAGTACTTC. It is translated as CASIHRGGAYEQYF.

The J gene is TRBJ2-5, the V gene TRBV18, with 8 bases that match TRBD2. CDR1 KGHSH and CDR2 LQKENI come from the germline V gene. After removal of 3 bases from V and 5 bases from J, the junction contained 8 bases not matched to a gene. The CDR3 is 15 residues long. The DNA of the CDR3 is TGTGCCAGCTCACCGCTCCAAACGGGGGGGGAGACCCAGTACTTC. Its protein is CASSPLQTGGETQYF.

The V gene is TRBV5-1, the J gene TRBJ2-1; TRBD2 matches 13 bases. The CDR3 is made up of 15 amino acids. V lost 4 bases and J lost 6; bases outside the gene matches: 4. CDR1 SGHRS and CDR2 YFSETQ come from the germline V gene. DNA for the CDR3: TGCGCCAGCAGCCAGGGACTAGCGGGGATCAATGAGCAGTTCTTC. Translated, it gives CASSQGLAGINEQFF.

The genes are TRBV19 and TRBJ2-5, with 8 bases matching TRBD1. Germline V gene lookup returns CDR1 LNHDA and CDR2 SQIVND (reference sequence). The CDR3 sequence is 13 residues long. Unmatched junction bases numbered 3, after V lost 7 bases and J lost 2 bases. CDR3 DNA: TGTGCCAGTACCCGGACAGGGCAAGAGACCCAGTACTTC. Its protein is CASTRTGQETQYF.